A selection of T cell receptor beta chains follows, all from one sample in a study of vaccination effects on CD4 cells after COVID-19. No antigen has been assigned to these receptors. The table came from immunoSEQ multiplex PCR; TCRdb's copy has only in-frame clones and leaves some out. Of 41,000 or so clones in the sample, around 70% were seen once. The material sequenced was CD4+ T cells from PBMCs cultured with HCoV-OC43 spike peptides, taken before COVID-19 vaccination. The receptors were gathered from a human donor who received a COVID-19 vaccine. Each CDR3 is given with its conserved first and last residue. Fields, in order: CDR3 protein, V gene.

CDR3 protein: CASSERSQPQHF
V gene: TRBV6-1

CDR3 protein: CASSQGGSTDTQYF
V gene: TRBV7-3

CDR3 protein: CASTTGYSPLHF
V gene: TRBV7-9

CDR3 protein: CSASAGHRNTIYF
V gene: TRBV20-1

CDR3 protein: CASSFDNSNQPQHF
V gene: TRBV7-9

CDR3 protein: CAWSANEKLFF
V gene: TRBV30

CDR3 protein: CASSSTGTGNQPQHF
V gene: TRBV27

CDR3 protein: CASSLGADTQYF
V gene: TRBV7-9

CDR3 protein: CASSLGLAGSDTQYF
V gene: TRBV5-1

CDR3 protein: CSATPWRAQYF
V gene: TRBV20-1

CDR3 protein: CSVVLVSYNEQFF
V gene: TRBV29-1

CDR3 protein: CASSEVGIGETQYF
V gene: TRBV6-5

CDR3 protein: CAWSSPNSPLHF
V gene: TRBV30

CDR3 protein: CASSMGTGNTGELFF
V gene: TRBV19

CDR3 protein: CAIRHSGGAYEQYF
V gene: TRBV10-3

CDR3 protein: CASSGGVYTDTQYF
V gene: TRBV27

CDR3 protein: CASSFRAADQPQHF
V gene: TRBV13

CDR3 protein: CASRLGTGQGNQPQHF
V gene: TRBV28

CDR3 protein: CASSQGTGPRNEQYF
V gene: TRBV3-1/TRBV3-2

CDR3 protein: CASSEPGDRAGGKQETQYF
V gene: TRBV10-1

CDR3 protein: CASSSTGTTGEQYF
V gene: TRBV27

CDR3 protein: CASSQGMGGWGANVLTF
V gene: TRBV4-2

CDR3 protein: CASSVDRSYEQYF
V gene: TRBV2

CDR3 protein: CASSLAGQNTGELFF
V gene: TRBV5-1

CDR3 protein: CAISESTLNYGYTF
V gene: TRBV10-3

CDR3 protein: CASSLGGNTIYF
V gene: TRBV9

CDR3 protein: CASSDTYLSIGANVLTF
V gene: TRBV6-1

CDR3 protein: CASSLDRNTQYF
V gene: TRBV11-3

CDR3 protein: CASSLGVGGYTF
V gene: TRBV12-3/TRBV12-4

CDR3 protein: CASSLETSGHSTDTQYF
V gene: TRBV7-4

CDR3 protein: CASSPGQTNTEAFF
V gene: TRBV6-4

CDR3 protein: CASSAGAGELFF
V gene: TRBV28

CDR3 protein: CASSLGTFAGDGYTF
V gene: TRBV7-9

CDR3 protein: CASSGSGSRSYNEQFF
V gene: TRBV11-3

CDR3 protein: CAIRGSVNTEAFF
V gene: TRBV10-3

CDR3 protein: CASRESSTGNPYGYTF
V gene: TRBV19

CDR3 protein: CASSPGTGKYQETQYF
V gene: TRBV7-9

CDR3 protein: CSSRDRGNGYTF
V gene: TRBV29-1

CDR3 protein: CASSSGWEGEQYF
V gene: TRBV7-8

CDR3 protein: CASSLEPNYGYTF
V gene: TRBV5-4

CDR3 protein: CASSRTVSSPTDTQYF
V gene: TRBV6-6

CDR3 protein: CASSRTGGHTGELFF
V gene: TRBV6-5

CDR3 protein: CASSQDRGSNYGYTF
V gene: TRBV4-2

CDR3 protein: CASSHGLPLRSNEQFF
V gene: TRBV3-1/TRBV3-2

CDR3 protein: CASSYSGQVFYNSPLHF
V gene: TRBV6-2/TRBV6-3

CDR3 protein: CASSYGFGYTF
V gene: TRBV12-3/TRBV12-4

CDR3 protein: CASSLPAGAYEQYF
V gene: TRBV28

CDR3 protein: CASSEGGGSTDTQYF
V gene: TRBV2

CDR3 protein: CASSQDLTGGRGREQYF
V gene: TRBV4-1

CDR3 protein: CSVTQGAYMNTEAFF
V gene: TRBV29-1

CDR3 protein: CASSPQRETQYF
V gene: TRBV18

CDR3 protein: CASSFGQGRGYTF
V gene: TRBV7-2

CDR3 protein: CASSQDLAGGREQYF
V gene: TRBV4-2

CDR3 protein: CASSYSDRGEQYF
V gene: TRBV6-2/TRBV6-3